A selection of T cell receptor beta chains follows, all from one sample in a study of T cells in Graves' hyperthyroidism and ophthalmopathy. TCRdb reanalysed the multiplex PCR reads using MiXCR and keeps one entry per CDR3 protein. The sample contains 550,000 to 600,000 distinct CDR3 sequences, about 43% of which appear only once. Sequences were obtained from peripheral blood or thyroid tissue (not recorded which). These receptors all stem from an adult woman with Graves' disease, either hyperthyroidism or ophthalmopathy (not recorded which). Each CDR3 is given with its conserved first and last residue. The D gene is left open where the match is weak. Clone size is stated in some rows and not others, as once, few, many or a class when expanded.

DNA: TGCGCCAGCAGCAAACAGTACTTCTCCTACGAGCAGTACTTC; CDR3: CASSKQYFSYEQYF; D: .; J: TRBJ2-7; V: TRBV4-1; size: .
DNA: TGTGCCAGCAGTCTGGGGGGGGCCGGCTACACCTTC; CDR3: CASSLGGAGYTF; D: .; J: TRBJ1-2; V: TRBV28; size: many
DNA: TGTGCCAGCAGCGTCCGGGACACCGACCAAGAGACCCAGTACTTC; CDR3: CASSVRDTDQETQYF; D: .; J: TRBJ2-5; V: TRBV13; size: few
DNA: TGCAGTGCTAGGGACCTCAGTGGGTACGAGCAGTACTTC; CDR3: CSARDLSGYEQYF; D: .; J: TRBJ2-7; V: TRBV20-1; size: few
DNA: TGTGCCAGCAGCGAGGGGGCCCACGAGCAGTACTTC; CDR3: CASSEGAHEQYF; D: TRBD1; J: TRBJ2-7; V: TRBV7-9; size: once
DNA: TGTGCCACCAGCAAAGACACTTCCGTAGCTTTCTTT; CDR3: CATSKDTSVAFF; D: .; J: TRBJ1-1; V: TRBV15; size: .
DNA: TGTGCCAGCAGCTCGGATGAATGGGGCGGAAGCTCCTACGAGCAGTACTTC; CDR3: CASSSDEWGGSSYEQYF; D: .; J: TRBJ2-7; V: TRBV5-6; size: .
DNA: TGTGCCAGCAGTTCCGGACAGGGAGGGTATAATGGCTACACCTTC; CDR3: CASSSGQGGYNGYTF; D: TRBD1; J: TRBJ1-2; V: TRBV27; size: few
DNA: TGTGCCAGCAGCCTAATGTCCAGAGGAGCGGACTATGGCTACACCTTC; CDR3: CASSLMSRGADYGYTF; D: .; J: TRBJ1-2; V: TRBV7-9; size: .
DNA: TGTGCCAGCAGTGAGAAGGGCGCGGGCTACACCTTC; CDR3: CASSEKGAGYTF; D: .; J: TRBJ1-2; V: TRBV2; size: .
DNA: TGTGCCACCAGCACGGAAGGGACTGGGGCCAACGTCCTGACTTTC; CDR3: CATSTEGTGANVLTF; D: .; J: TRBJ2-6; V: TRBV15; size: .
DNA: TGTGCCAGTAGACCGGGACAGCAAGCTTTCTTT; CDR3: CASRPGQQAFF; D: TRBD1; J: TRBJ1-1; V: TRBV19; size: .
DNA: TGTGCCATCAGTGTTGGGACAGGGGGTTCTGGGGCCAACGTCCTGACTTTC; CDR3: CAISVGTGGSGANVLTF; D: TRBD1; J: TRBJ2-6; V: TRBV10-3; size: .
DNA: TGCAGTGCCCGCCAGACAGCGAACACTGAAGCTTTC; CDR3: CSARQTANTEAF; D: .; J: TRBJ2-6; V: TRBV20-1; size: .
DNA: TGTGCCAGCAGCCAAGGGCGGGGTAACGAGCAGTACTTC; CDR3: CASSQGRGNEQYF; D: .; J: TRBJ2-7; V: TRBV3-1; size: few
DNA: TGTGCCATCAGTGAGGGGGGAGGGGCCATCGGCTACACCTTC; CDR3: CAISEGGGAIGYTF; D: .; J: TRBJ1-2; V: TRBV6-1; size: few
DNA: TGTGCCAGCAGCTTAGTACGGGGCTATGGCTACACCTTC; CDR3: CASSLVRGYGYTF; D: .; J: TRBJ1-2; V: TRBV7-9; size: many
DNA: TGTGCCAGCAGTGGTAGAAGGGAGACCCAGTACTTC; CDR3: CASSGRRETQYF; D: .; J: TRBJ2-5; V: TRBV2; size: few
DNA: TGTGCCAGTAGCCTACTTCCACACAATCAGCCCCAGCATTTT; CDR3: CASSLLPHNQPQHF; D: .; J: TRBJ1-5; V: TRBV19; size: .
DNA: TGTGCCAGCAGTTCCCCTGGACGGTTCTCCGGGGAGCTGTTTTTT; CDR3: CASSSPGRFSGELFF; D: .; J: TRBJ2-2; V: TRBV12-3/TRBV12-4; size: many
DNA: TGTGCCAGCAGCCGGTGGGGTATGGCTGAAGCTTTCTTT; CDR3: CASSRWGMAEAFF; D: .; J: TRBJ1-1; V: TRBV6-1; size: .